The present T cell receptor beta chain was sequenced within a study of blood T cell repertoires in COVID-19. As regards this clone: At one of its ends the junction is not consistent with the germline gene, which may arise from a read error.

TCRdb's copy holds only in-frame clones and misses some; the assay was immunoSEQ multiplex PCR. The sample shows about 210,000 clones, 83% of them seen only once. The germline V gene has CDR1 LNHDA and CDR2 SQIVND (reference sequence). The CDR3 covers 13 residues. The source material was peripheral blood. This TCR was recovered from a man in his fifties with active or convalescent COVID-19. This chain uses TRBV19 with TRBJ1-1, with 10 bases matching TRBD1. The CDR3 spells CASSIARDRGPLF. The CDR3 region has the DNA TGTGCCAGTAGTATAGCCCGGGACAGGGGTCCCCTCTTT.